These 19 T cell receptor beta chains came from one sample sequenced in a study of spatial heterogeneity in lung cancer. From the 5' RACE reads, TCRdb called clonotypes with MiXCR, one entry per CDR3 protein. The table includes 45,000 to 50,000 distinct CDR3 sequences, roughly 10% detected once. Stated time point: blood at routine non-recurrence follow-up after resection. Source: PBMCs, taken at follow-up. Receptors were obtained from a male donor with early-stage non-small cell lung cancer.

The chain is built from TRBV6-5 and TRBJ1-3; D remains unclear. This CDR3 is 12 amino acids long. CDR1 and CDR2 (germline): MNHEY, SVGAGI. Trimming stripped 4 bases from V and 4 bases from J, with 5 bases between. Here the CDR3 reads CASSSQGNTIYF. Here the CDR3 DNA reads TGTGCCAGCAGTTCTCAAGGAAACACCATATATTTT.

The chain's CDR3 is CASSQGVDTQYF. Written as DNA, the CDR3 is TGTGCCAGCAGCCAAGGGGTAGATACGCAGTATTTT. The rearrangement uses TRBV3-1 and TRBJ2-3; no clear D gene. CDR3 size: 12 residues. The V end lost 1 base, the J end lost 5 bases, and 4 bases lay between the germline ends. CDR1 and CDR2 from the germline V gene are LGHDT and YNNKEL (reference sequence).

This clonotype was picked up many times. The rearrangement links TRBV9 to TRBJ1-4, with D tentatively TRBD1 (5 bases). This CDR3 has 14 residues. Germline CDR1 is SGDLS and CDR2 is YYNGEE. With 1 base removed from V and 10 bases from J, the gap between germline ends came to 14 bases. The CDR3 DNA reads as TGTGCCAGCAGCGTAAATAGGGCCGGGGGAAAACTGTTTTTT. Residues: CASSVNRAGGKLFF.

The chain combines TRBV7-2 with TRBJ2-3, with 12 bases identical to TRBD2. After removal of 5 bases from V and 9 bases from J, the junction contained 6 bases not matched to a gene. Germline V lookup: CDR1 SGHTA, CDR2 FQGNSA. The CDR3 is 14 residues long. DNA of the CDR3: TGTGCCAGCAGCGATGGACTAGCGGGGCGGACGCAGTATTTT. Amino acid sequence: CASSDGLAGRTQYF.

This clonotype appeared many times. This chain links TRBV7-3 with TRBJ2-6, with 9 bases identical to TRBD1. The CDR3 has 19 residues. Germline CDR1 and CDR2: SGHTA and FQGTGA. V was pared by 5 bases and J by 1 base, with 12 bases of the junction left unmatched. CDR3 bases: TGTGCCAGCAGCCCAAAACCCGGGACAGGGTTGTCTGGGGCCAACGTCCTGACTTTC. Translation gives CASSPKPGTGLSGANVLTF. Full variable domain (missing parts from reference TRBV7-3 and TRBJ2-6): GAGVSQTPSNKVTEKGKYVELRCDPISGHTALYWYRQSLGQGPEFLIYFQGTGAADDSGLPNDRFFAVRPEGSVSTLKIQRTERGDSAVYLCASSPKPGTGLSGANVLTFGAGSRLTVL.

This chain connects TRBV7-8 to TRBJ2-7; D remains ambiguous. Germline V CDR1 and CDR2: SGHVS, FQNEAQ. Trimming shortened V by 5 bases and J by 0 bases, and 14 bases separated the two germline ends. CDR3 length: 15 residues. The CDR3 DNA reads as TGTGCCAGCAGCCCCCGCCAGTCCTCCTCCTACGAGCAGTACTTC. It yields the protein CASSPRQSSSYEQYF.

V and J are TRBV7-2 and TRBJ2-3; no clear D gene. CDR1 is SGHTA, CDR2 FQGNSA, per germline. The V and J ends lost 5 bases and 4 bases respectively, with 4 bases between them. The CDR3 contains 11 residues. The CDR3 reads CASSVSDTQYF. The CDR3 bases are TGTGCCAGCAGCGTATCAGATACGCAGTATTTT.

In this sample, this clonotype turned up many times. V gene TRBV5-1 combines with J gene TRBJ1-1; possibly TRBD1 for D (6 bases). The CDR3 is 13 amino acids. Germline V gene data show CDR1 as SGHRS and CDR2 as YFSETQ. Between the trimmed V and J ends, which lost 4 bases and 6 bases, there was a span of 13 bases. The CDR3 sequence is CASSQTDRAEAFF. Here the CDR3 DNA reads TGCGCCAGCAGCCAAACGGACAGAGCTGAAGCTTTCTTT.

The chain joins TRBV7-2 to TRBJ2-3; tentative D call: TRBD2 (7 bases). V was pared by 0 bases and J by 3 bases, with 10 bases between. The CDR3 is 15 amino acids. Germline assignment: CDR1 SGHTA and CDR2 FQGNSA. CDR3 in DNA: TGTGCCAGCAGCTTAGCGGGGGGGCGGACAGATACGCAGTATTTT. Its protein product is CASSLAGGRTDTQYF.

This clonotype was seen many times. The rearrangement uses TRBV28 and TRBJ2-7; D is uncertain. Germline loops: CDR1 MDHEN, CDR2 SYDVKM. The length of the CDR3 is 13 residues. Trimming shortened V by 2 bases and J by 3 bases, and 8 bases separated the two germline ends. This CDR3 is CASSLRAYYEQYF. The CDR3, as DNA: TGTGCCAGCAGTTTAAGGGCTTACTACGAGCAGTACTTC.

This clonotype was detected ten times or more. The chain's CDR3 is CASSLVRGGRSQAFF. CDR3 DNA sequence: TGTGCCAGCAGCTTAGTAAGGGGCGGGAGGAGCCAAGCTTTCTTT. The chain carries TRBV7-2 and TRBJ1-1; perhaps TRBD1 as D (5 bases). V shed 1 base and J shed 9 bases, with 18 bases lying between them. This CDR3 comprises 15 residues. Per the germline V gene, CDR1 is SGHTA and CDR2 is FQGNSA.

This clonotype was seen at least ten times. V and J are TRBV10-3 and TRBJ2-7; tentative D call: TRBD1 (6 bases). The germline V gene encodes CDR1 ENHRY and CDR2 SYGVKD. The CDR3 covers 14 residues. V lost 3 bases to trimming and J lost 0 bases, with 9 bases between them. CDR3 nucleotide sequence: TGTGCCATCAGTGAACAGGGAAACTCCTACGAGCAGTACTTC. Translated: CAISEQGNSYEQYF.

DNA of the CDR3: TGCAGCGTTGATTGTAGGACACAAGTTTCCTACGAGCAGTACTTC. Translation gives CSVDCRTQVSYEQYF. This chain connects TRBV29-1 to TRBJ2-7; D may be TRBD1 (5 bases). The germline CDR1 and CDR2 sequences are SQVTM and ANQGSEA. Trimming cost V 3 bases and J 1 base, with 16 bases left between them. The CDR3 runs to 15 residues.

This clonotype has at least ten counts. The CDR3 DNA reads TGTGCCAGCAGTGAAACTGGGATCGGAAACACCATATATTTT. It specifies CASSETGIGNTIYF. The V call is TRBV25-1, the J call TRBJ1-3; D is undetermined. Germline V gives CDR1 MGHDK, CDR2 SYGVNS. The CDR3 consists of 14 residues. The V and J ends lost 2 bases and 4 bases respectively, with 9 bases between them.

The table lists this clonotype with many counts. V usage is TRBV12-3 or TRBV12-4 and J usage is TRBJ2-7, with TRBD1 identical over 12 bases. The ends lost 7 bases at V and 4 bases at J; junction bases unmatched: 14. This CDR3 contains 17 residues. This chain's CDR3 is CASTLRTGTGGRYEQYF. As DNA, the CDR3 is TGTGCCAGCACCCTAAGGACCGGGACAGGGGGCAGATACGAGCAGTACTTC.

This clonotype was seen at least ten times. V and J are TRBV29-1 and TRBJ2-1; 10 positions match TRBD2. The CDR3 loop spans 15 amino acids. V lost 4 bases and J lost 7; bases outside the gene matches: 10. Germline CDR1 and CDR2: SQVTM and ANQGSEA. The DNA for the CDR3 is TGCAGCGTTGGGAGAGCGGGAGGGTTCCCGAATGAGCAGTTCTTC. As protein: CSVGRAGGFPNEQFF.

The chain joins TRBV3-1 to TRBJ2-7, with D perhaps matching TRBD1 (6 bases). Germline V gene sequence: CDR1 LGHDT, CDR2 YNNKEL (reference sequence). V shed 5 bases and J shed 3 bases, with 8 bases lying between them. The CDR3 totals 12 residues. CDR3 nucleotides: TGTGCCAGCAGCGGGGGCCTCTACGAGCAGTACTTC. The encoded protein is CASSGGLYEQYF.

This clonotype occurred a few times. V is TRBV12-3 or TRBV12-4 and J is TRBJ2-1, with no clear D. CDR3 length equals 14 residues. The ends were cut back, 6 bases at V and 6 bases at J, with 15 bases in the middle. This chain's CDR3 is CASSMDLRANEQFF. Written as DNA, the CDR3 is TGTGCCAGCAGCATGGACCTTCGGGCCAATGAGCAGTTCTTC.

This clonotype was seen at least ten times. The CDR3 DNA follows: TGTGCCAGCAGCTTTGGGGCAGATACGCAGTATTTT. It specifies CASSFGADTQYF. This rearrangement joins TRBV7-2 to TRBJ2-3; D unresolved. The germline V gene encodes CDR1 SGHTA and CDR2 FQGNSA. This CDR3 region has 12 residues. V lost 3 bases and J lost 4, with 5 bases in between.